A single sample gave rise to the 26 T cell receptor beta chains below, sequenced in a study of shared clonotypes between healthy human individuals. The method was immunoSEQ multiplex PCR; TCRdb's version includes in-frame clones alone and lacks a portion of them. In the table there are 950,000 to 1,100,000 clones, around 76% of which are singletons. The sequenced material came from memory CD4+ T cells sorted from blood. Subset indicated: CD45RA-negative fraction. The receptor set was obtained from a man aged 18 to 35 in good health.

CDR3 amino acids: CASSPRGASYNEQFF. The CDR3 region has the DNA TGTGCCAGCAGCCCCCGGGGGGCCTCCTACAATGAGCAGTTCTTC. The chain combines TRBV2 with TRBJ2-1; possibly TRBD2 for D (7 bases). Trimming stripped 6 bases from V and 0 bases from J, with 12 bases between. The germline V gene has CDR1 SNHLY and CDR2 FYNNEI. CDR3 length: 15 residues. Complete variable domain (other parts from reference TRBV2 and TRBJ2-1): EPEVTQTPSHQVTQMGQEVILRCVPISNHLYFYWYRQILGQKVEFLVSFYNNEISEKSEIFDDQFSVERPDGSNFTLKIRSTKLEDSAMYFCASSPRGASYNEQFFGPGTRLTVL.

The chain links TRBV6-5 to TRBJ1-4, with D maybe TRBD1 (6 bases). Germline V gives CDR1 MNHEY, CDR2 SVGAGI. The V end lost 5 bases, the J end lost 8 bases, and 9 bases lay between the germline ends. This CDR3 is 12 amino acids long. The CDR3 sequence is CASSPGEEKLFF. The CDR3 DNA reads as TGTGCCAGCAGTCCAGGGGAGGAAAAACTGTTTTTT.

The gene calls are TRBV5-1 and TRBJ1-4; possibly TRBD1 for D (5 bases). Looked up from germline, CDR1 is SGHRS and CDR2 is YFSETQ. V was pared by 0 bases and J by 5 bases, with 17 bases between. This CDR3 contains 17 residues. The CDR3 coding sequence is TGCGCCAGCAGCTTGGAAGGGTCCAATGGGGCAAATGAAAAACTGTTTTTT. Encoded protein: CASSLEGSNGANEKLFF.

As to this clone: One end of the junction is discordant with germline, which a read error may explain. This sequence joins TRBV10-2 and TRBJ1-1; D is perhaps TRBD1 (5 bases). This CDR3 is 12 amino acids long. Germline CDR1 reads WSHSY; CDR2 reads SAAADI. The chain's CDR3 is CASGDNTGTPFF. The CDR3 DNA is TGCGCCAGCGGTGATAACACCGGGACTCCTTTCTTT.

The chain is built from TRBV30 and TRBJ2-5, with D maybe TRBD2 (6 bases). Germline lookup yields CDR1 GTSNPN and CDR2 SVGIG (reference sequence). V lost 1 base to trimming and J lost 2 bases, with 14 bases between them. The CDR3 consists of 15 residues. The CDR3 coding sequence is TGTGCCTGGAGTGCGGGGAGGAGACGGCAAGAGACCCAGTACTTC. Its protein is CAWSAGRRRQETQYF. The whole variable domain, remainder taken from reference TRBV30 and TRBJ2-5, is SQTIHQWPATLVQPVGSPLSLECTVEGTSNPNLYWYRQAAGRGLQLLFYSVGIGQISSEVPQNLSASRPQDRQFILSSKKLLLSDSGFYLCAWSAGRRRQETQYFGPGTRLLVL.

This clone appeared a few times. The chain has TRBV30 and TRBJ1-1, with a weak D call TRBD1 (5 bases). V lost 7 bases and J lost 1, with 13 bases in between. Germline V gives CDR1 GTSNPN, CDR2 SVGIG (reference sequence). CDR3 length equals 13 residues. The CDR3 nucleotides are TGTGCCTTGAGCGGACAATCGAACACTGAAGCTTTCTTT. This sequence encodes CALSGQSNTEAFF.

The rearrangement joins TRBV21-1 to TRBJ2-7; the D segment call TRBD2 is taken from the table without a DNA check. TRBV21-1 is a pseudogene locus. The CDR3 is 17 amino acids. CDR3 nucleotide sequence: TGTGCCAGCAGCAAGGCCTACAGGTCTCGGGGGTCCTACGAGCAGTACTTC. Translating gives CASSKAYRSRGSYEQYF.

The gene calls are TRBV30 and TRBJ1-2; D not resolved. Between the trimmed V and J ends, which lost 2 bases and 8 bases, there was a span of 12 bases. CDR3 length: 12 amino acids. Germline lookup yields CDR1 GTSNPN and CDR2 SVGIG (reference sequence). The CDR3 spells CAWSPGYDGYTF. In DNA form, the CDR3 reads TGTGCCTGGAGTCCGGGTTACGACGGCTACACCTTC.

Sample share makes this clone medium-sized. This chain joins TRBV30 and TRBJ1-1; TRBD1 matches at 7 bases. The CDR3 consists of 15 residues. CDR1 and CDR2 (germline): GTSNPN, SVGIG (reference sequence). The V gene end was trimmed by 3 bases and the J gene end by 1 base; junction bases not matched to a gene: 8. This CDR3 is CAWSAAGTENTEAFF. Here the CDR3 DNA reads TGTGCCTGGAGCGCAGCCGGGACAGAGAACACTGAAGCTTTCTTT.

CDR3 protein: CASSLAGQYNEQFF. The CDR3 region has the DNA TGCGCCAGCAGCTTGGCGGGACAGTACAATGAGCAGTTCTTC. The genes are TRBV5-1 and TRBJ2-1; 7 bases fit TRBD1. V gave up 0 bases and J gave up 4 bases; unmatched junction bases: 1. The CDR3 totals 14 residues. Germline CDR1 and CDR2: SGHRS and YFSETQ.

This CDR3 is CASSLGPVIDTQYF. The CDR3, as DNA: TGTGCCAGCAGCTTAGGTCCAGTAATAGATACGCAGTATTTT. The J gene is TRBJ2-3, the V gene TRBV11-3; D not certain. The germline gives CDR1 SGHNT, CDR2 YENEEA. This CDR3 contains 14 residues. With 1 base removed from V and 5 bases from J, the gap between germline ends came to 10 bases.

This clone was seen only a few times. Other DNA sequences in this sample translate to the same CDR3. The chain recombines TRBV6-6 with TRBJ2-7; tentatively, D is TRBD1 (6 bases). V was clipped by 5 bases and J by 3 bases, with 8 bases between them. The CDR3 sequence is 12 residues long. Germline CDR1 MNHNY, CDR2 SVGAGI (reference sequence). CDR3: CASSKQGYEQYF. DNA of the CDR3: TGTGCCAGCAGTAAACAGGGCTACGAGCAGTACTTC.

The rearrangement joins TRBV18 to TRBJ1-5; no reliable D call. From germline, CDR1 is KGHSH and CDR2 LQKENI. The V gene lost 6 bases and the J gene lost 0 bases, with 9 bases spanning the gap. CDR3 size: 14 residues. This CDR3 is CASSEYGSNQPQHF. In DNA form, the CDR3 reads TGTGCCAGCTCGGAGTACGGTAGCAATCAGCCCCAGCATTTT.

This chain connects TRBV13 to TRBJ1-4; tentatively, D is TRBD1 (6 bases). Germline loops: CDR1 PRHDT, CDR2 FYEKMQ (reference sequence). The ends were cut back, 5 bases at V and 8 bases at J, with 24 bases in the middle. There are 17 residues in the CDR3. The CDR3 region is CASSPGGTGPEREKLFF. CDR3 coding DNA: TGTGCCAGCAGCCCCGGGGGCACGGGGCCTGAGAGGGAAAAACTGTTTTTT.

This clone was seen a handful of times. V and J are TRBV30 and TRBJ2-2; either TRBD1 or TRBD2 may fit D (5 bases each). The CDR3 extends over 15 amino acids. V gave up 2 bases and J gave up 5 bases, with 15 bases separating them. Germline lookup yields CDR1 GTSNPN and CDR2 SVGIG (reference sequence). For the CDR3, the DNA is TGTGCCTGGAGTAAAAGTCCGGGGCAGACCGGGGAGCTGTTTTTT. Residues: CAWSKSPGQTGELFF.

The V and J genes are TRBV5-1 and TRBJ2-7, with 8 nucleotides matching TRBD1. V was pared by 4 bases and J by 0 bases, with 9 bases of the junction left unmatched. The CDR3 has 16 residues. CDR1 and CDR2 from the germline V gene are SGHRS and YFSETQ. The CDR3 DNA reads as TGCGCCAGCAGCGGGGACAGGCTCAAGAGCTCCTACGAGCAGTACTTC. This encodes CASSGDRLKSSYEQYF.

The chain recombines TRBV2 with TRBJ2-5; 12 bases line up with TRBD1. The length of the CDR3 is 17 residues. Unmatched junction bases numbered 11, after V lost 6 bases and J lost 3 bases. In germline, CDR1 is SNHLY, CDR2 FYNNEI. The CDR3 sequence: CASRVATGTGGEETQYF. The CDR3 DNA follows: TGTGCCAGCAGGGTAGCCACCGGGACAGGGGGCGAAGAGACCCAGTACTTC.

This chain connects TRBV6-5 to TRBJ1-2; D gene unclear. This CDR3 is built from 13 residues. The germline V and J ends were trimmed by 2 bases and 7 bases, with 11 bases remaining between them. Germline CDR1 and CDR2: MNHEY and SVGAGI. The CDR3 region is CASSYGGFGGYTF. The CDR3 DNA reads TGTGCCAGCAGTTACGGAGGATTTGGTGGCTACACCTTC.

The table lists this clone with a few counts. This chain joins TRBV4-2 and TRBJ1-5, with TRBD1 identical over 9 bases. Unmatched junction bases numbered 8, after V lost 3 bases and J lost 5 bases. The CDR3 has 16 amino acids. Looked up from germline, CDR1 is LGHNA and CDR2 is YNFKEQ. The CDR3 protein is CASSQTGGMGDQPQHF. CDR3 DNA sequence: TGTGCCAGCAGCCAGACAGGGGGTATGGGCGATCAGCCCCAGCATTTT.

The V and J genes are TRBV9 and TRBJ2-1; 14 positions match TRBD2. Germline trimming cut 2 bases from V and 9 bases from J; bases unmatched to any gene: 4. CDR3 length: 15 residues. Per the germline V gene, CDR1 is SGDLS and CDR2 is YYNGEE. CDR3 sequence reads: CASSVGLAGGTEQFF. The CDR3 DNA reads TGTGCCAGCAGCGTTGGACTAGCGGGAGGCACTGAGCAGTTCTTC.

As concerns this clone: A much larger clone differs from this one at a single base, so this may be a read error. This chain links TRBV7-2 with TRBJ2-5; D unresolved. This CDR3 has 10 residues. Trimming pared 5 bases from V and 2 bases from J, leaving 0 bases between. Germline V CDR1 and CDR2: SGHTA, FQGNSA. The CDR3 spells CASSQETQYF. The CDR3 coding sequence is TGTGCCAGCAGCCAAGAGACCCAGTACTTC.

V is TRBV19 and J is TRBJ2-7, with a tentative D call TRBD1 (6 bases). In germline, CDR1 is LNHDA, CDR2 SQIVND (reference sequence). V dropped 5 bases and J dropped 2 bases, with 13 bases sitting between them. The length of the CDR3 is 14 residues. CDR3 nucleotide sequence: TGTGCCAGTAGTCTCCCGGACAGAGCCTACGAGCAGTACTTC. Translation gives CASSLPDRAYEQYF.

This clone appeared a few times. V gene TRBV2 combines with J gene TRBJ1-2; 7 nucleotides align to TRBD1. The CDR3 totals 15 residues. Per the germline V gene, CDR1 is SNHLY and CDR2 is FYNNEI. The V segment lost 1 base and the J segment 8 bases; nucleotides outside the gene matches: 10. The DNA of the CDR3 is TGTGCCAGCAGTGAAGACAGGGGCCTTAATGCAGGCTACACCTTC. This gives the protein CASSEDRGLNAGYTF.

The V gene is TRBV6-5, the J gene TRBJ2-3, with 7 bases lining up with TRBD2. V was pared by 6 bases and J by 4 bases, with 10 bases of the junction left unmatched. Looked up from germline, CDR1 is MNHEY and CDR2 is SVGAGI. This CDR3 has 15 residues. The CDR3 region has the DNA TGTGCCAGCAGACCGCGGGGGATAGGGGCAGATACGCAGTATTTT. Encoded protein: CASRPRGIGADTQYF.

The chain uses TRBV19 and TRBJ2-1; D might be TRBD1 (6 bases). Trimming removed 1 base from V and 2 bases from J, with 12 bases in between. CDR1 is LNHDA and CDR2 is SQIVND in the germline V gene (reference sequence). The CDR3 has 16 residues. CDR3 amino acids: CASSIGDGTTYNEQFF. CDR3 DNA sequence: TGTGCCAGTAGTATAGGAGACGGGACAACCTACAATGAGCAGTTCTTC.

The chain joins TRBV12-5 to TRBJ2-2; 11 bases map to TRBD2. Germline V lookup: CDR1 LGHNT, CDR2 FRNRAP. J lost 5 bases, V lost 2 bases, and 4 bases had no gene match. The CDR3 has 16 amino acids. The CDR3 protein is CASGLTSGRGTGELFF. The CDR3 DNA sequence: TGTGCTAGTGGTTTGACTAGCGGGAGAGGTACCGGGGAGCTGTTTTTT.